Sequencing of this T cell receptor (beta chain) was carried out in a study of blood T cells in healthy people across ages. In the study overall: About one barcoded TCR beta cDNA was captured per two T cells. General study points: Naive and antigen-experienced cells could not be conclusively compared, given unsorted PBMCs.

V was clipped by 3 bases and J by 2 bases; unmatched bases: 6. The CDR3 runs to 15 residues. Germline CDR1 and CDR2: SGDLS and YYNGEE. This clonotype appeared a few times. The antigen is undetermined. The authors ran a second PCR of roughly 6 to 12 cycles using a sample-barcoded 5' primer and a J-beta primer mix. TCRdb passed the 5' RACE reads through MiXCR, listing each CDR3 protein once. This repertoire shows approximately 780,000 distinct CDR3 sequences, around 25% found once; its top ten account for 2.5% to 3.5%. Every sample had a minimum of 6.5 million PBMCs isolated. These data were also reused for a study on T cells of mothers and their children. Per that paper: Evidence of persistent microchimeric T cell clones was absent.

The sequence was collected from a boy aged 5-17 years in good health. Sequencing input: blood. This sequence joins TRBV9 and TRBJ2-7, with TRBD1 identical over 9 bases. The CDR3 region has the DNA TGTGCCAGCAGCGGTGGGACAGGGCCAGCCTACGAGCAGTACTTC. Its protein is CASSGGTGPAYEQYF.